This T cell receptor (beta chain) was found in a study of graft-versus-host responses after intestinal transplantation. Study as a whole: As for transplant type, recipients had multivisceral, liver-intestinal, or isolated intestinal grafts.

The ends lost 4 bases at V and 7 bases at J; junction bases unmatched: 9. CDR3 length: 15 residues. Per germline, CDR1 SGDLS and CDR2 YYNGEE. The assay was immunoSEQ multiplex PCR, and TCRdb's table has in-frame clones only and misses some. The sample yields about 120,000 clones, 90% to 95% seen once. Study-level results: Association was observed between peak circulating GvH clone levels and early post-transplant HvG declines. Among recipient marrow samples, GvH clones were found; some appeared first in ileum or blood. Within allografts, high graft-versus-host to host-versus-graft clonal ratios were seen among patients with graft-donor T cell macrochimerism.

Notes on this clone: Its matching antigen is unknown.

V is TRBV9 and J is TRBJ2-1; 9 bases agree with TRBD1. The receptor comes from a human donor who received an intestinal transplant. Sequencing used unstimulated CD4+ T cells sorted from spleen or lymph node cells, obtained before intestinal transplant. This chain's CDR3 is CASSLRGQGGNEQFF. In DNA, the CDR3 is TGTGCCAGCAGCCTCAGGGGACAGGGAGGAAATGAGCAGTTCTTC. Using reference TRBV9 and TRBJ2-1 for the parts outside the CDR3, the full variable domain is DSGVTQTPKHLITATGQRVTLRCSPRSGDLSVYWYQQSLDQGLQFLIQYYNGEERAKGNILERFSAQQFPDLHSELNLSSLELGDSALYFCASSLRGQGGNEQFFGPGTRLTVL.